This T cell receptor (beta chain) came from a study of cytomegalovirus exposure and HLA in healthy donors. General study points: Later work showed greater clonal expansion in HLA-associated TCR beta chains than in equally common others.

This clone has only a few counts. What it recognizes is unknown. A multiplex PCR was run with 60 Vbeta primers and 13 Jbeta primers. Assay: immunoSEQ multiplex PCR; the TCRdb copy retains only in-frame clones and omits some. The profile shows fewer than 150,000 clones, over 60% of them singletons. Germline V gene sequence: CDR1 LNHDA, CDR2 SQIVND (reference sequence). CDR3 size: 15 residues. Trimming removed 5 bases from V and 4 bases from J, with 17 bases in between. The V gene is TRBV19, the J gene TRBJ1-2; a weak D match, TRBD1 (5 bases). The sample was PBMCs. The receptor was isolated from a human donor in good health. CDR3: CASSAEEGWFYGYTF. The CDR3 nucleotides are TGTGCCAGTAGTGCCGAGGAGGGGTGGTTCTATGGCTACACCTTC.